The 18 T cell receptor beta chains below all came from one sample that was sequenced in a study of blood T cell repertoires in COVID-19. TCRdb's table, derived via immunoSEQ multiplex PCR, lists solely in-frame clones and lacks some. This sample yields 270,000 or so clones, of which 86% are seen a single time; around 9% belongs to the top ten. The sequencing sample was made of peripheral blood. The receptors derive from a man in his forties with active or convalescent COVID-19.

V gene TRBV4-1 combines with J gene TRBJ1-1; D unclear. The CDR3 covers 15 residues. The V and J ends lost 1 base and 4 bases respectively, with 13 bases between them. The V gene's germline CDR1 is MGHRA and CDR2 YSYEKL. This CDR3 is CASSQVEGAGTEAFF. The DNA for the CDR3 is TGCGCCAGCAGCCAAGTGGAGGGAGCGGGCACTGAAGCTTTCTTT.

The chain has TRBV5-1 and TRBJ1-3; the D gene is possibly TRBD1 (6 bases). The germline V gene encodes CDR1 SGHRS and CDR2 YFSETQ. The CDR3 runs 17 residues. Trimming stripped 4 bases from V and 0 bases from J, with 17 bases between. The CDR3 loop is CASSHSDSLRSGNTIYF. The CDR3 DNA reads as TGCGCCAGCAGCCACTCGGACAGTCTCCGCTCTGGAAACACCATATATTTT.

This chain connects TRBV28 to TRBJ1-4; D is ambiguous. CDR1 MDHEN and CDR2 SYDVKM come from the germline V gene. The ends were cut back, 3 bases at V and 7 bases at J, with 18 bases in the middle. The CDR3 runs 16 residues. DNA for the CDR3: TGTGCCAGCAGTTTGATTGTGGCAGGTGGGAGTGAAAAACTGTTTTTT. This sequence encodes CASSLIVAGGSEKLFF.

V is TRBV27 and J is TRBJ2-6, with D uncertain. The V end lost 8 bases, the J end lost 1 base, and 15 bases lay between the germline ends. The CDR3 loop spans 16 amino acids. Per the germline V gene, CDR1 is MNHEY and CDR2 is SMNVEV (reference sequence). In DNA, the CDR3 is TGTGCCAGCTCGCGTACGACAAGGTCTGGGGCCAACGTCCTGACTTTC. This sequence encodes CASSRTTRSGANVLTF.

The V and J genes are TRBV3-1 (or the pseudogene TRBV3-2) and TRBJ2-5; maybe TRBD1 (6 bases). Trimming took off 4 bases at V and 5 bases at J, with 17 bases between the two ends. The CDR3 contains 15 residues. Germline lookup yields CDR1 LGHDT and CDR2 YNNKEL (reference sequence). CDR3 protein: CASSLQTGAEETQYF. CDR3 nucleotides: TGTGCCAGCAGCCTCCAGACAGGCGCCGAGGAGACCCAGTACTTC.

The rearrangement links TRBV6-4 to TRBJ2-7; 7 bases are a match to TRBD1. Germline assignment: CDR1 MRHNA and CDR2 SNTAGT. The CDR3 sequence is 13 residues long. Trimming removed 5 bases from V and 3 bases from J; junction bases left unmatched: 4. CDR3 DNA: TGTGCCAGCAGTTCCCGGGACAGCTACGAGCAGTACTTC. It specifies CASSSRDSYEQYF.

This clone came up once. The chain links TRBV9 to TRBJ2-2; TRBD1 is a possible D gene (6 bases). This CDR3 is 13 amino acids long. Germline assignment: CDR1 SGDLS and CDR2 YYNGEE. V lost 8 bases and J lost 1, with 9 bases in between. The DNA of the CDR3 is TGTGCCAGTTCACAGGGGAACACCGGGGAGCTGTTTTTT. It yields the protein CASSQGNTGELFF.

DNA of the CDR3: TGTGCCAGCAGCCCGTGGACAGAGGAAGAGACCCAGTACTTC. This encodes CASSPWTEEETQYF. The chain employs TRBV6-8 and TRBJ2-5, with D possibly TRBD1 on 6 matching bases. The CDR3 loop spans 14 amino acids. Trimming removed 6 bases at V and 3 bases at J, with 14 bases between. CDR1 and CDR2 (germline): MNHGY, SAAAGT.

The chain uses TRBV4-1 and TRBJ1-6, with a weak D call TRBD1 (5 bases). V was cut by 0 bases and J by 7 bases, with 19 bases left in between. The CDR3 runs 18 residues. Germline loops: CDR1 MGHRA, CDR2 YSYEKL. Here the CDR3 DNA reads TGCGCCAGCAGCCAAGACACCCCGGCGGGGACCCAAAATTCACCCCTCCACTTT. Protein: CASSQDTPAGTQNSPLHF.

V usage is TRBV19 and J usage is TRBJ1-6; possible D gene TRBD1, 5 bases. V lost 7 bases, J lost 9 bases, and 13 bases lay in between. Germline V gives CDR1 LNHDA, CDR2 SQIVND (reference sequence). The CDR3 extends over 13 amino acids. As DNA, the CDR3 is TGTGCCAGTATGAAGGGGATTCGTTCACCCCTCCACTTT. This sequence encodes CASMKGIRSPLHF.

The chain recombines TRBV9 with TRBJ1-2, with a tentative D call TRBD1 (5 bases). Looked up from germline, CDR1 is SGDLS and CDR2 is YYNGEE. V shed 4 bases and J shed 7 bases, with 20 bases lying between them. The length of the CDR3 is 15 residues. The CDR3 region is CASSPYSGGIFGYTF. The CDR3 nucleotides read TGTGCCAGCAGCCCCTATTCGGGGGGGATTTTTGGCTACACCTTC.

CDR3 sequence (DNA): TGTGCCAGCAGCACTGTACAGGGGAACCTGTTCGAGCAGTACTTC. Its translation is CASSTVQGNLFEQYF. The chain recombines TRBV5-4 with TRBJ2-7; TRBD1 aligns across 7 bases. Germline V gene lookup returns CDR1 SGHNT and CDR2 YYREEE (reference sequence). The J segment lost 6 bases and the V segment lost 4 bases, leaving 13 bases of the junction unmatched. The CDR3 loop spans 15 amino acids. The whole variable domain, remainder taken from reference TRBV5-4 and TRBJ2-7, is ETGVTQSPTHLIKTRGQQVTLRCSSQSGHNTVSWYQQALGQGPQFIFQYYREEENGRGNFPPRFSGLQFPNYSSELNVNALELDDSALYLCASSTVQGNLFEQYFGPGTRLTVT.

This chain links TRBV27 with TRBJ1-1; D call uncertain. From germline, CDR1 is MNHEY and CDR2 SMNVEV (reference sequence). V gave up 3 bases and J gave up 5 bases, with 7 bases separating them. This CDR3 region has 12 residues. The CDR3 DNA sequence: TGTGCCAGCAGTTTCCGAGGGACTGAAGCTTTCTTT. The encoded protein is CASSFRGTEAFF.

This chain joins TRBV27 and TRBJ1-5, with 9 bases aligning to TRBD1. Germline V CDR1 and CDR2: MNHEY, SMNVEV (reference sequence). The junction had 1 base not matched to a gene; V was cut back by 3 bases and J by 4 bases. This CDR3 region has 14 residues. The CDR3 spells CASSFDRGNQPQHF. CDR3 in DNA: TGTGCCAGCAGTTTCGACAGGGGGAATCAGCCCCAGCATTTT.

V and J are TRBV19 and TRBJ2-5, with TRBD1 identical over 10 bases. The CDR3 contains 14 residues. The V gene's germline CDR1 is LNHDA and CDR2 SQIVND (reference sequence). V dropped 8 bases and J dropped 5; count of bases not matched to a gene: 8. The CDR3 region is CASGTPGQGETQYF. The CDR3 DNA reads as TGTGCCAGTGGGACTCCGGGACAGGGGGAGACCCAGTACTTC.

This clone has a handful of counts. The V and J genes are TRBV6-5 and TRBJ1-2; D ambiguous. Deletions cut 2 bases from V and 3 bases from J, with 7 bases between. Germline V gene lookup returns CDR1 MNHEY and CDR2 SVGAGI. The CDR3 consists of 13 residues. The CDR3 sequence: CASSYVRDYGYTF. In DNA, the CDR3 is TGTGCCAGCAGTTACGTCCGGGACTATGGCTACACCTTC.

CDR3 loop: CASTTTGEGNTIYF. The CDR3 DNA reads TGTGCCAGTACAACGACAGGGGAAGGAAACACCATATATTTT. The chain recombines TRBV19 with TRBJ1-3; the match to TRBD1 covers 8 bases. Per germline, CDR1 LNHDA and CDR2 SQIVND (reference sequence). The junction had 6 bases not matched to a gene; V was cut back by 7 bases and J by 4 bases. This CDR3 region has 14 residues.

The genes are TRBV5-1 and TRBJ1-1; D is perhaps TRBD1 (5 bases). CDR1 and CDR2 from the germline V gene are SGHRS and YFSETQ. This CDR3 region has 13 residues. Trimming removed 1 base at V and 4 bases at J, with 8 bases between. The CDR3 sequence is CASSLRGSTEAFF. In DNA, the CDR3 is TGCGCCAGCAGCTTGAGGGGCAGCACTGAAGCTTTCTTT. Using reference TRBV5-1 and TRBJ1-1 for the parts outside the CDR3, the full variable domain is KAGVTQTPRYLIKTRGQQVTLSCSPISGHRSVSWYQQTPGQGLQFLFEYFSETQRNKGNFPGRFSGRQFSNSRSEMNVSTLELGDSALYLCASSLRGSTEAFFGQGTRLTVV.